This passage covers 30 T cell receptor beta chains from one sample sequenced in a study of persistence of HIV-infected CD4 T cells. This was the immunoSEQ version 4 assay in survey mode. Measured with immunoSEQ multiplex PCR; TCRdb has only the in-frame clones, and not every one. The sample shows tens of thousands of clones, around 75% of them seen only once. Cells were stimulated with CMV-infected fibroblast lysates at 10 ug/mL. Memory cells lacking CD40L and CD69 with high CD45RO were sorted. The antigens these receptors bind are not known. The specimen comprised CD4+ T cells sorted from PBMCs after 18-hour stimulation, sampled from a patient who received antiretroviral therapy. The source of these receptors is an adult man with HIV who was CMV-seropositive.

This chain's CDR3 is CASSRAVQRQYF. The CDR3 DNA is TGTGCCAGCAGTCGCGCCGTCCAGCGTCAGTATTTT. This chain links TRBV12-3 or TRBV12-4 with TRBJ2-3; D is uncertain. This CDR3 is 12 amino acids long. The V end was cut by 5 bases, the J end by 12 bases, with 15 bases between.

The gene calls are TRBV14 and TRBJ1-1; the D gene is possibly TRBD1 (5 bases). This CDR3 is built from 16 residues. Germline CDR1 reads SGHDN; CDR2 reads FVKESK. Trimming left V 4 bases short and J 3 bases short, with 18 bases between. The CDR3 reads CASSLRGMATDTEAFF. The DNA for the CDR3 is TGTGCCAGCAGCCTTAGGGGTATGGCTACGGACACTGAAGCTTTCTTT.

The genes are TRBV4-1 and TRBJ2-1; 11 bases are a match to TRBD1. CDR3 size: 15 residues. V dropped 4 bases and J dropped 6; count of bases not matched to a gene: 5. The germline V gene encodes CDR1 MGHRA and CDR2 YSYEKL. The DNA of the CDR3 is TGCGCCAGCAGCCCCGGGACAGGGGGTCTCAATGAGCAGTTCTTC. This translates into CASSPGTGGLNEQFF.

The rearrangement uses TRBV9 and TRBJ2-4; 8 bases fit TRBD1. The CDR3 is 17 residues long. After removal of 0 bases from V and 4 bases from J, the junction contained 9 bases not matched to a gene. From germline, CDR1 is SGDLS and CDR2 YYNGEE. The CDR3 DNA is TGTGCCAGCAGCGTAGACGGGTCAGGGGGCGAAAAAAACATTCAGTACTTC. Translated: CASSVDGSGGEKNIQYF.

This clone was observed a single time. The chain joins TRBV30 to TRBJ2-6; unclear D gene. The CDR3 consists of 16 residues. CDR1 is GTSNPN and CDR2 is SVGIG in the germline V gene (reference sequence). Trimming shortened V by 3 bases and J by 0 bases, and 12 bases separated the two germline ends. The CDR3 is CAWSKDGNSGANVLTF. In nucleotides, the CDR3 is TGTGCCTGGAGCAAGGACGGAAACTCTGGGGCCAACGTCCTGACTTTC.

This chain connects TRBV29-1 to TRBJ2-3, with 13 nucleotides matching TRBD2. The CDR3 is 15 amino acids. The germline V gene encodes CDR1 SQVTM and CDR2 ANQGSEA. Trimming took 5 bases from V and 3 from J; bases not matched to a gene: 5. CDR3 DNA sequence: TGCAGCGTTACTAGCGGGAGGGCCGGGACAGATACGCAGTATTTT. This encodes CSVTSGRAGTDTQYF.

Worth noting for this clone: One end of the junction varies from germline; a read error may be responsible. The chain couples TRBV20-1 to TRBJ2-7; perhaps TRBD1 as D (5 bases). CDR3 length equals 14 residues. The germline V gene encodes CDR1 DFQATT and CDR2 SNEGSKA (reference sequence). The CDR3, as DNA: TGCAGTGCTAGTCGGCAGGGTAACTCCCACGAGCAGTACTTC. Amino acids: CSASRQGNSHEQYF.

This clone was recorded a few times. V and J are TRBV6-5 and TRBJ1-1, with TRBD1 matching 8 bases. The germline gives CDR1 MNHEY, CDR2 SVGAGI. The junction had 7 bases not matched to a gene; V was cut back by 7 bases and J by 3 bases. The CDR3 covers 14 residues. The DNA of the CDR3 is TGTGCCAGCACCGGGACAGGCAAAGACACTGAAGCTTTCTTT. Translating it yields CASTGTGKDTEAFF.

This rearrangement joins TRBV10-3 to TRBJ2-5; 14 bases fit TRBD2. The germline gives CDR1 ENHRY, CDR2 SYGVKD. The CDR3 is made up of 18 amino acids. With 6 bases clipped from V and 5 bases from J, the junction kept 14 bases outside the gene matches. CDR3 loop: CAISSPPTSGGAWETQYF. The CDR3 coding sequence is TGTGCCATCAGCTCCCCCCCGACTAGCGGGGGGGCCTGGGAGACCCAGTACTTC.

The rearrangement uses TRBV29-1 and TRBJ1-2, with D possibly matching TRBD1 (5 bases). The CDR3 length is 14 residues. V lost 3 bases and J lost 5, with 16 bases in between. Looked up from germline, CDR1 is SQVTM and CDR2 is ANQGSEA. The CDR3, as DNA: TGCAGCGTTGACGCGGGACTGTCATGGTATGGCTACACCTTC. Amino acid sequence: CSVDAGLSWYGYTF. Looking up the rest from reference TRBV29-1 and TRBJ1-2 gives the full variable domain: SAVISQKPSRDICQRGTSLTIQCQVDSQVTMMFWYRQQPGQSLTLIATANQGSEATYESGFVIDKFPISRPNLTFSTLTVSNMSPEDSSIYLCSVDAGLSWYGYTFGSGTRLTVV.

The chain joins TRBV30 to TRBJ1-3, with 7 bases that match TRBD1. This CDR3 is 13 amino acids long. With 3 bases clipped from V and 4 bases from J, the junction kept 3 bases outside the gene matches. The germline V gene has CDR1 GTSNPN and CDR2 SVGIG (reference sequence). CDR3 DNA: TGTGCCTGGAGGACCAGGGGGGGAAACACCATATATTTT. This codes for CAWRTRGGNTIYF. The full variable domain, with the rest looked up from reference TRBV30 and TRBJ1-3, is SQTIHQWPATLVQPVGSPLSLECTVEGTSNPNLYWYRQAAGRGLQLLFYSVGIGQISSEVPQNLSASRPQDRQFILSSKKLLLSDSGFYLCAWRTRGGNTIYFGEGSWLTVV.

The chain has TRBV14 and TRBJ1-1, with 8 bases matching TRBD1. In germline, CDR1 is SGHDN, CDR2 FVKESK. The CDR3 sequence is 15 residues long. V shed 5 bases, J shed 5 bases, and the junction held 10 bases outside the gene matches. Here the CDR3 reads CASSEGQGGLTEAFF. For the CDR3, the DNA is TGTGCCAGCAGCGAAGGACAGGGTGGATTGACTGAAGCTTTCTTT.

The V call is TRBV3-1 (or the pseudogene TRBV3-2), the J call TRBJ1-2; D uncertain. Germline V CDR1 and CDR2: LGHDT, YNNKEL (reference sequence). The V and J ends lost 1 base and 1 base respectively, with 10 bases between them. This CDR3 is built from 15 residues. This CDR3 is CASSQAQAFNYGYTF. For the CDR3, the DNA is TGTGCCAGCAGCCAAGCCCAGGCGTTTAACTATGGCTACACCTTC.

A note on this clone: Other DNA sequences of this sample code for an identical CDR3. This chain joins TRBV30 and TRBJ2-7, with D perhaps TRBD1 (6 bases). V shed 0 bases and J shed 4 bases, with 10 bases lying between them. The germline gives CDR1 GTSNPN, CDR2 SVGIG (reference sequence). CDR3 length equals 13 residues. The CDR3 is CAWSVNRAYEQYF. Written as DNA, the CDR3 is TGTGCCTGGAGTGTAAACAGGGCGTACGAGCAGTACTTC.

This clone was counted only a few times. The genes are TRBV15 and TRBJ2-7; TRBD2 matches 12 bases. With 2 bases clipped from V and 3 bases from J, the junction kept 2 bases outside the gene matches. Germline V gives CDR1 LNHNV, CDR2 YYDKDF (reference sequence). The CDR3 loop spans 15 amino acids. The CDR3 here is CATSRLTSGSYEQYF. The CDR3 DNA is TGTGCCACCAGCAGATTGACTAGCGGGAGCTACGAGCAGTACTTC.

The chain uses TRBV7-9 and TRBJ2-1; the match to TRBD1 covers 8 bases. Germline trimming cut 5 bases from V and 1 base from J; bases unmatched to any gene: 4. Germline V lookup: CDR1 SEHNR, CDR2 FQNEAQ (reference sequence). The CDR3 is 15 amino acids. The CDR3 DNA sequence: TGTGCCAGCAGCACTCGACAGGGGTCCTACAATGAGCAGTTCTTC. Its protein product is CASSTRQGSYNEQFF.

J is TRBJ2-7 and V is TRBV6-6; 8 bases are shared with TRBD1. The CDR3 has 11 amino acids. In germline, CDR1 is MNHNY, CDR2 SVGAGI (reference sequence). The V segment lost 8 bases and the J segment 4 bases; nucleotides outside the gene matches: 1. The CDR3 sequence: CASGTGYEQYF. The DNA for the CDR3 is TGTGCCAGCGGGACAGGATACGAGCAGTACTTC.

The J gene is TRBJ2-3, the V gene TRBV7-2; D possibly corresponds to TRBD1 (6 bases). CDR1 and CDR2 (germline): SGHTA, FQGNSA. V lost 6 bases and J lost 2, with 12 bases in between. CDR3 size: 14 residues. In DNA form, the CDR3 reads TGTGCCAGCAGTCCCCAGGGGTTCACAGATACGCAGTATTTT. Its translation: CASSPQGFTDTQYF.

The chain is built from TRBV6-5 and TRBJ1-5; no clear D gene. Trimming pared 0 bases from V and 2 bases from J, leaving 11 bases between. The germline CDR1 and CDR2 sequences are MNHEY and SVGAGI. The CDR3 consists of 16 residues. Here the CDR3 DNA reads TGTGCCAGCAGTTACTCTGGAGGGTCGGGCAATCAGCCCCAGCATTTT. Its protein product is CASSYSGGSGNQPQHF.

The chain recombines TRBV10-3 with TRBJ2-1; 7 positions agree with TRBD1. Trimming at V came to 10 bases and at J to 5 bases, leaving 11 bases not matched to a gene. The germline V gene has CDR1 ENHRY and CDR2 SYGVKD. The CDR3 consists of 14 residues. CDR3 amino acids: CATSRGSSNNEQFF. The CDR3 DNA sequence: TGTGCCACCAGCAGGGGGAGTTCTAACAATGAGCAGTTCTTC.

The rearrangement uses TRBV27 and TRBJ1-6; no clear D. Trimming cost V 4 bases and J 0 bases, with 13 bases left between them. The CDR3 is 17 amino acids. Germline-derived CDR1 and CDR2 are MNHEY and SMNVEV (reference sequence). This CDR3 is CASSSLPGSSYNSPLHF. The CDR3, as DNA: TGTGCCAGCAGTTCCCTCCCGGGGAGCTCCTATAATTCACCCCTCCACTTT.

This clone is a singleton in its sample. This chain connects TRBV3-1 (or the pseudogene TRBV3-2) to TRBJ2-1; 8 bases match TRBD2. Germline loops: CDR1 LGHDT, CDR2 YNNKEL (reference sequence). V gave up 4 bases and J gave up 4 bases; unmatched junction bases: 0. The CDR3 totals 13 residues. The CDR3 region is CASSPGGYNEQFF. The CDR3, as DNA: TGTGCCAGCAGCCCGGGGGGGTACAATGAGCAGTTCTTC.

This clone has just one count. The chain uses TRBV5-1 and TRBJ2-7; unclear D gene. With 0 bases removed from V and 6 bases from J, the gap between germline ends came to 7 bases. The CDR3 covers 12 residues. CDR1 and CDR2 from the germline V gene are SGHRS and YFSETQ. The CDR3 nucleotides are TGCGCCAGCAGCTTGGAAGAAGCCGAGCAGTACTTC. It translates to CASSLEEAEQYF.

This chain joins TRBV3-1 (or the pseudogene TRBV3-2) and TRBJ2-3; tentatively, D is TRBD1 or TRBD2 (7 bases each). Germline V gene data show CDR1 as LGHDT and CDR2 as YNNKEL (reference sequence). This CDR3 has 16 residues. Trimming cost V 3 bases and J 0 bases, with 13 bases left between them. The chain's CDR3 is CASSHQGGASTDTQYF. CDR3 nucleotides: TGTGCCAGCAGCCACCAGGGGGGGGCTAGCACAGATACGCAGTATTTT.

The CDR3 region has the DNA TGTGCCTGGAGTGTGGCTGCAAGTTGGAATTCACCCCTCCACTTT. Translating gives CAWSVAASWNSPLHF. V is TRBV30 and J is TRBJ1-6; no clear D gene. V gave up 0 bases and J gave up 7 bases, with 13 bases separating them. This CDR3 comprises 15 residues. CDR1 is GTSNPN, CDR2 SVGIG, per germline (reference sequence).

CDR3 in DNA: TGTGCCAGCAGCCAAGACCAGGCGTACTCCTACGAGCAGTACTTC. This translates into CASSQDQAYSYEQYF. The chain joins TRBV3-1 (or the pseudogene TRBV3-2) to TRBJ2-7; D gene unclear. The CDR3 has 15 amino acids. The V gene's germline CDR1 is LGHDT and CDR2 YNNKEL (reference sequence). V was pared by 0 bases and J by 0 bases, with 9 bases between.

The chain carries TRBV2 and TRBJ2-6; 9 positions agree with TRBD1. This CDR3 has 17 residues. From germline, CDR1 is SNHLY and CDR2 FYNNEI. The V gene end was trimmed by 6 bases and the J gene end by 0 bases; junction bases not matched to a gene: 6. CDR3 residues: CASRMDRGSSGANVLTF. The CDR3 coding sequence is TGTGCCAGCAGGATGGACAGGGGTAGCTCTGGGGCCAACGTCCTGACTTTC. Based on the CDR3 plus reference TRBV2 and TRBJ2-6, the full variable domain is EPEVTQTPSHQVTQMGQEVILRCVPISNHLYFYWYRQILGQKVEFLVSFYNNEISEKSEIFDDQFSVERPDGSNFTLKIRSTKLEDSAMYFCASRMDRGSSGANVLTFGAGSRLTVL.

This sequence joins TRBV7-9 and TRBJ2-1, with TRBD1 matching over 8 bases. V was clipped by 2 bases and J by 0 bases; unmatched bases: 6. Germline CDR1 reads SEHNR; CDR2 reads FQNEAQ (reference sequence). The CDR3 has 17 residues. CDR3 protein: CASSLNRGSSSYNEQFF. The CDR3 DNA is TGTGCCAGCAGCTTAAACAGGGGGTCTAGCTCCTACAATGAGCAGTTCTTC.

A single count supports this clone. CDR3 loop: CASISAALGGNTIYF. The CDR3 DNA reads as TGTGCCAGTATCTCGGCGGCCTTGGGAGGAAACACCATATATTTT. This chain joins TRBV19 and TRBJ1-3; D is uncertain. The V gene's germline CDR1 is LNHDA and CDR2 SQIVND (reference sequence). V was cut by 7 bases and J by 4 bases, with 17 bases left in between. The CDR3 loop spans 15 amino acids.

CDR3 sequence: CASSWGGRLSKTEAFF. CDR3 nucleotide sequence: TGTGCCAGCAGTTGGGGGGGCCGCCTGTCTAAAACTGAAGCTTTCTTT. This rearrangement joins TRBV6-2 or TRBV6-3 to TRBJ1-1, with D perhaps matching TRBD1 (6 bases). The germline V gene encodes CDR1 MNHEY and CDR2 SVGEGT. The CDR3 contains 16 residues. The ends were cut back, 4 bases at V and 5 bases at J, with 20 bases in the middle.